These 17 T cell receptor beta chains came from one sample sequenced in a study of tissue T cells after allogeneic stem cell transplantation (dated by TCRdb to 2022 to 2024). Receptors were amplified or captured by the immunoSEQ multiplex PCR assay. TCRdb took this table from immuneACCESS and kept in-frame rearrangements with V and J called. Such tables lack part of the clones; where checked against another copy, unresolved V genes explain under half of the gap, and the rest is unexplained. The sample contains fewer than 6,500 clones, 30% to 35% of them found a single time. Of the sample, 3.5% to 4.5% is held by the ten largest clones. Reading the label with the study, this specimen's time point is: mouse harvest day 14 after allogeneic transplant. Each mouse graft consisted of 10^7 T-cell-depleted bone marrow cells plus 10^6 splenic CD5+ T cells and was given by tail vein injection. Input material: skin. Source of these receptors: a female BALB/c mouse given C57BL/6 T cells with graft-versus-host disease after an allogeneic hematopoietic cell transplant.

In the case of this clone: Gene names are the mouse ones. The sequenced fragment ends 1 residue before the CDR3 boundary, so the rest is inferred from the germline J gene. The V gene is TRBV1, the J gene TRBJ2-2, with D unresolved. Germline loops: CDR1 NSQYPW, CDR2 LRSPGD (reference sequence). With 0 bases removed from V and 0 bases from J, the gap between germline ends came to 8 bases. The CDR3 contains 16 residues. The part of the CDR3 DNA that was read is TGCACCTGCAGTGCAGATCCCGGGGCAAACACCGGGCAGCTCTAC. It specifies CTCSADPGANTGQLY. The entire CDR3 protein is CTCSADPGANTGQLYF.

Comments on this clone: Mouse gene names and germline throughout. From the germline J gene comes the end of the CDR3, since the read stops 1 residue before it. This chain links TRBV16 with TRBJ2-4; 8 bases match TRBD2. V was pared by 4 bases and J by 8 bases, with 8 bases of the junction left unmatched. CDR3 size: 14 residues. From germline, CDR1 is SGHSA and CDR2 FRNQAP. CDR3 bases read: TGTGCAAGCAGCTCGAGGGGAGGGGGGGCCACCTTGTAC. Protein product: CASSSRGGGATLY. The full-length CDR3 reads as CASSSRGGGATLYF.

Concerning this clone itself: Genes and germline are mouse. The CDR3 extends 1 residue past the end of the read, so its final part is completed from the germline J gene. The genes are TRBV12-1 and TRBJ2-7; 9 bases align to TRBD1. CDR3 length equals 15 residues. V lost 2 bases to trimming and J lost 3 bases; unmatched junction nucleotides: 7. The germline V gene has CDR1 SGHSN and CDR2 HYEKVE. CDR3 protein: CASSRDREGIYEQYF. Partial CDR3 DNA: TGTGCCAGCTCTCGGGACAGGGAGGGAATCTATGAACAGTAC.

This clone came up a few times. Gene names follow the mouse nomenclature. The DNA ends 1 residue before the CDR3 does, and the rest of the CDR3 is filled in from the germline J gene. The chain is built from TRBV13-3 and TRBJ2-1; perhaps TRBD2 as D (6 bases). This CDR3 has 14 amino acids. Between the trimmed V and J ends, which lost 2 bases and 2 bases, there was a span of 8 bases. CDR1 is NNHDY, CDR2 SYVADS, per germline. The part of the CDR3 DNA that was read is TGTGCCAGCAGTGAGGTGGGGGACTATGCTGAGCAGTTC. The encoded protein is CASSEVGDYAEQF. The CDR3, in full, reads CASSEVGDYAEQFF.

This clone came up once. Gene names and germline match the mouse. CDR3 DNA (partial): TGTGCCAGCAGTCTCCAGGGGGCGAACTCCGACTACACC. It is translated as CASSLQGANSDYT. The entire CDR3 sequence reads CASSLQGANSDYTF. V usage is TRBV26 and J usage is TRBJ1-2; TRBD1 matches at 8 bases. The read comes to an end 1 residue before the CDR3 does, leaving the germline J gene to fill in the end. This CDR3 is built from 14 residues. J gave up 2 bases and V 3 bases, and 2 bases lay outside the gene matches. The germline V gene has CDR1 KGHPV and CDR2 FQNQEV (reference sequence).

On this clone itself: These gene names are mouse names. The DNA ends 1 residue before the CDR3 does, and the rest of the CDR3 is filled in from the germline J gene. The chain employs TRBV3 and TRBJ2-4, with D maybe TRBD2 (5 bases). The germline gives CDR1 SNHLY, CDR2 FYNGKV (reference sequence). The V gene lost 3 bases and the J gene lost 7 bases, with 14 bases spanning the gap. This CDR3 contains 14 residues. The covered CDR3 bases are TGTGCCAGCAGCTTTTCTCTGGGCCCGGACACCTTGTAC. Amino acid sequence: CASSFSLGPDTLY. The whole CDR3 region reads CASSFSLGPDTLYF.

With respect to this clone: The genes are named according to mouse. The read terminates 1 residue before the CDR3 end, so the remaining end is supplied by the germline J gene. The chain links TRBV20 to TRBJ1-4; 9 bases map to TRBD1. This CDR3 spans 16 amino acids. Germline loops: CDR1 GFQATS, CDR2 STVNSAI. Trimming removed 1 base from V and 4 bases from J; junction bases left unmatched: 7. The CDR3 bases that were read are TGTGGTGCTAGGGGTCCCGGGACAGGGAACAACGAAAGATTATTT. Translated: CGARGPGTGNNERLF. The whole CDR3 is CGARGPGTGNNERLFF.

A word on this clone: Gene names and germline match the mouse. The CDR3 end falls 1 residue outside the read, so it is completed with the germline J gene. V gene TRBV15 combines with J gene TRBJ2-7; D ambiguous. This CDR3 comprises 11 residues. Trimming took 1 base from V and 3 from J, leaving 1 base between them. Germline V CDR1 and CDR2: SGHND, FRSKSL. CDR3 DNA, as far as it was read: TGTGCCAGCAGTTTAGACTATGAACAGTAC. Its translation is CASSLDYEQY. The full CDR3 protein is CASSLDYEQYF.

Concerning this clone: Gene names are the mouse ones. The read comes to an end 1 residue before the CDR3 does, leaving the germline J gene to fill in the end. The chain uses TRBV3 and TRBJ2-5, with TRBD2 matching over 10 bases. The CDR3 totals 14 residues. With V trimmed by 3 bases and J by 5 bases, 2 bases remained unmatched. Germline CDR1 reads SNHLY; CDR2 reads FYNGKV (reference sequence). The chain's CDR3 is CASSFWGGADTQYF. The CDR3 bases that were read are TGTGCCAGCAGCTTCTGGGGGGGCGCAGACACCCAGTAC. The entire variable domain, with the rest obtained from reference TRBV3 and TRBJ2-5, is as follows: GPKVLQIPSHQIIDMGQMVTLNCDPVSNHLYFYWYKQILGQQMEFLVNFYNGKVMEKSKLFKDQFSVERPDGSYFTLKIQPTALEDSAVYFCASSFWGGADTQYFGPGTRLLVL.

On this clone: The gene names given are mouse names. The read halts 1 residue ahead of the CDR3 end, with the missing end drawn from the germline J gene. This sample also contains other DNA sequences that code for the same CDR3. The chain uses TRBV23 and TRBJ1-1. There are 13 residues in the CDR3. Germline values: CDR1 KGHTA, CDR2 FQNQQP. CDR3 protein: CSSSQGANTEVFF. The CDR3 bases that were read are TGCTCCAGCAGTCAAGGAGCAAACACAGAAGTCTTC.

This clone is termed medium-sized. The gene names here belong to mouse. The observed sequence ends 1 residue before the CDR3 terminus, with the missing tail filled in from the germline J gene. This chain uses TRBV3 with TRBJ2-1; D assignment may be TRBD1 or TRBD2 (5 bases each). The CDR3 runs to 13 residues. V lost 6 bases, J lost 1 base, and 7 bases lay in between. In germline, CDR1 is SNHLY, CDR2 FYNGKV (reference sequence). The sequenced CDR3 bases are TGTGCCAGCAGTCGGGACAACTATGCTGAGCAGTTC. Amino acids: CASSRDNYAEQF. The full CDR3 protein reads CASSRDNYAEQFF.

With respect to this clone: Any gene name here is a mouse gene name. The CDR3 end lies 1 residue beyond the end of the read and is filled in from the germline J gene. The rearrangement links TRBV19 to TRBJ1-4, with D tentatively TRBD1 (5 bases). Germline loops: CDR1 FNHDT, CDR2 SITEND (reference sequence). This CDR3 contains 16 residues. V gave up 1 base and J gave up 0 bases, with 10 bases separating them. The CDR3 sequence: CASSIRGAFSNERLFF. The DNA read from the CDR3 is TGTGCCAGCAGTATAAGAGGGGCCTTTTCCAACGAAAGATTATTT. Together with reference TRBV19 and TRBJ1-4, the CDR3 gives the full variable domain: GGIITQTPKFLIGQEGQKLTLKCQQNFNHDTMYWYRQDSGKGLRLIYYSITENDLQKGDLSEGYDASREKKSSFSLTVTSAQKNEMAVFLCASSIRGAFSNERLFFGHGTKLSVL.

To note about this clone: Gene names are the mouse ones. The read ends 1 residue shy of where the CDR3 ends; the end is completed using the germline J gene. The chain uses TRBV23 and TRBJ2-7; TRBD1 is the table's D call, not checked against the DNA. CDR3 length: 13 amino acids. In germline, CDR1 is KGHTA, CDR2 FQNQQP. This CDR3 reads CSSSHGTGAEQYF. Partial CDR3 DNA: TGCTCCAGCAGCCACGGGACAGGGGCTGAACAGTAC. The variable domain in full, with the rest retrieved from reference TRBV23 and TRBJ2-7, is DAAVTQKPRYLIKMKGQEAEMKCIPEKGHTAVFWYQQKQSKELKFLIYFQNQQPLDQIDMVKERFSAVCPSSSLCSLGIRTCEAEDSALYLCSSSHGTGAEQYFGPGTRLTVL.

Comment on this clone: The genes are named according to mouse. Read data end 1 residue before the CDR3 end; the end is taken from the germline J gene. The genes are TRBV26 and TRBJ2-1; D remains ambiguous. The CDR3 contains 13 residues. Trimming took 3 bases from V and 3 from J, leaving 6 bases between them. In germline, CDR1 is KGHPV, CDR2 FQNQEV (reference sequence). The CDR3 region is CASSLQSYAEQFF. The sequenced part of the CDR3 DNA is TGTGCCAGCAGTCTACAATCCTATGCTGAGCAGTTC.

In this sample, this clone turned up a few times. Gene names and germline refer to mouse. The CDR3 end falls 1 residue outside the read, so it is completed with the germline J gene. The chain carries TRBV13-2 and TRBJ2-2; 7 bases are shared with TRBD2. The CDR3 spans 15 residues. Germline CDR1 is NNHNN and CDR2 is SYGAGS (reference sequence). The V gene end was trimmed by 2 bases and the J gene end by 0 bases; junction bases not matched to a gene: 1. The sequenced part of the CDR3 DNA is TGTGCCAGCGGTGACTGGGGGACAAACACCGGGCAGCTCTAC. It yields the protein CASGDWGTNTGQLY. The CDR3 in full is CASGDWGTNTGQLYF.

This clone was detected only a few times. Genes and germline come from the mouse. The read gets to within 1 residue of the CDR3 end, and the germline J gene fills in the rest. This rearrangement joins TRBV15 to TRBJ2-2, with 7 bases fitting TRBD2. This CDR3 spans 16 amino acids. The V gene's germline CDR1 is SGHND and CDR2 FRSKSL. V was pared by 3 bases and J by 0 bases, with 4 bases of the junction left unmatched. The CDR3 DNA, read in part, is TGTGCCAGCAGTTTCATGGGGGGAGCAAACACCGGGCAGCTCTAC. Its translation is CASSFMGGANTGQLY. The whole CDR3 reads CASSFMGGANTGQLYF.

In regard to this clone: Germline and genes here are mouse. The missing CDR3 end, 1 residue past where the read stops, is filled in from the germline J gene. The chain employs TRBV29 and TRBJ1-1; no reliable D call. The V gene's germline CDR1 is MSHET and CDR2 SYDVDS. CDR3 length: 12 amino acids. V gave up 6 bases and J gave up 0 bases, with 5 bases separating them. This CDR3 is CASRETNTEVFF. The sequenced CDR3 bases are TGTGCTAGCAGGGAGACAAACACAGAAGTCTTC.